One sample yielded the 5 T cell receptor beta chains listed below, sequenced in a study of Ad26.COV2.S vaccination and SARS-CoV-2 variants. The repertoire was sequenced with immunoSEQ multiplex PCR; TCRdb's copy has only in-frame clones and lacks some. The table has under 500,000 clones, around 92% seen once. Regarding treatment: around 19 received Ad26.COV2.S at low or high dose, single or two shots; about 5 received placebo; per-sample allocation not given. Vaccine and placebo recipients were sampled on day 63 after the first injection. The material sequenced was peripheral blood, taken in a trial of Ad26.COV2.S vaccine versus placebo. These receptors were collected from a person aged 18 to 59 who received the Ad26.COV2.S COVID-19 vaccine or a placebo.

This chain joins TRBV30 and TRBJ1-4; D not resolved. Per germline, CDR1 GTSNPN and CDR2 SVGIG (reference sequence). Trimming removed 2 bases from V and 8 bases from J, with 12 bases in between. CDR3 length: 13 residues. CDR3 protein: CAWSPAAREKLFF. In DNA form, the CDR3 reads TGTGCCTGGAGTCCGGCGGCGAGGGAAAAACTGTTTTTT.

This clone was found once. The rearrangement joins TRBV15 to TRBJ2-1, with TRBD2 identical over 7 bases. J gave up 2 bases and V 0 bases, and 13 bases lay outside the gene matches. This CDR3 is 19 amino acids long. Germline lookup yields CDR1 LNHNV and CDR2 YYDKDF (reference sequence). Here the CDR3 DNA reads TGTGCCACCAGCAGAGACCTGGGTCTTGGGGGGGTGACCTACAATGAGCAGTTCTTC. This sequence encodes CATSRDLGLGGVTYNEQFF.

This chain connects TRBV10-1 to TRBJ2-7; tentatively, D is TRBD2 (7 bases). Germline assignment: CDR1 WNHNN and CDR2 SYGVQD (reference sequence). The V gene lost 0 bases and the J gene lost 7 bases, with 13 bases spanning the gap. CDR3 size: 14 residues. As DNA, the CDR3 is TGCGCCAGCAGTGAGTCCCGGGGGGCAGGAGAGCAGTACTTC. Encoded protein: CASSESRGAGEQYF.

CDR3 coding DNA: TGTGCCAGCACCCCGGGACAGATTACAGATACGCAGTATTTT. Translating gives CASTPGQITDTQYF. The V gene is TRBV13, the J gene TRBJ2-3; 7 bases are shared with TRBD1. The germline V gene encodes CDR1 PRHDT and CDR2 FYEKMQ (reference sequence). The V gene end was trimmed by 7 bases and the J gene end by 3 bases; junction bases not matched to a gene: 7. The CDR3 runs 14 residues.

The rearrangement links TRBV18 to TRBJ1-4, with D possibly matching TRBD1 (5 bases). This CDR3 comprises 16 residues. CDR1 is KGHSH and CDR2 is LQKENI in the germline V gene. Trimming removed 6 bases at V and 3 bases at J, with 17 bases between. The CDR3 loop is CASSPRSTGPNEKLFF. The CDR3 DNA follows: TGTGCCAGCTCCCCCAGAAGCACAGGCCCTAATGAAAAACTGTTTTTT.